These 12 T cell receptor beta chains originate from one sample sequenced in a study of cytomegalovirus exposure and HLA in healthy donors (dated 2017 in TCRdb). The library was generated by the immunoSEQ multiplex PCR assay. For the multiplex PCR, a mixture combining 60 forward primers for TCR Vbeta segments and 13 reverse primers for TCR Jbeta segments was used. TCRdb limited this immuneACCESS table to in-frame rearrangements with V and J called. A share of clones is missing; checked studies link under half to unresolved V genes, and the rest is unexplained. For this sample the table gives some 150,000 clones, of which around 80% were detected only once. The ten largest make up roughly 0.75% of the sample. The source material was PBMCs. Receptors were obtained from a woman between 18 and 29 years old in good health and CMV-seronegative.

V is TRBV27 and J is TRBJ2-1; 7 positions match TRBD1. Germline lookup yields CDR1 MNHEY and CDR2 SMNVEV (reference sequence). V trimming: 6 bases; J trimming: 7 bases; junction bases outside the gene matches: 3. The CDR3 sequence is 12 residues long. The CDR3 DNA reads as TGTGCCAGCAGCGAGACAGGGAATGAGCAGTTCTTC. This encodes CASSETGNEQFF.

The chain has TRBV28 and TRBJ2-3, with 15 bases that match TRBD2. Germline lookup yields CDR1 MDHEN and CDR2 SYDVKM. The CDR3 length is 19 residues. Losses at the gene ends were 5 bases for V and 3 bases for J; bases not matched to a gene: 12. As DNA, the CDR3 is TGTGCCAGCAGTCCACTATCTGGGACTAGCGGGAGGTCGACAGATACGCAGTATTTT. This encodes CASSPLSGTSGRSTDTQYF.

This clone occurred once. The J gene is TRBJ2-3, the V gene TRBV18; maybe TRBD2 (5 bases). V was cut by 2 bases and J by 0 bases, with 9 bases left in between. CDR1 KGHSH and CDR2 LQKENI come from the germline V gene. This CDR3 contains 15 residues. The CDR3 spells CASSPSGISTDTQYF. DNA of the CDR3: TGTGCCAGCTCACCATCGGGGATAAGCACAGATACGCAGTATTTT.

This clone was found a few times. The chain has TRBV6-6 and TRBJ2-1; D is possibly TRBD2 (5 bases). This CDR3 has 15 residues. From germline, CDR1 is MNHNY and CDR2 SVGAGI (reference sequence). V gave up 2 bases and J gave up 6 bases, with 14 bases separating them. As DNA, the CDR3 is TGTGCCAGCAGTTACCCCTCGCGGGTTGGCAATGAGCAGTTCTTC. This codes for CASSYPSRVGNEQFF.

The genes are TRBV11-2 and TRBJ2-5, with TRBD2 matching 9 bases. V shed 5 bases, J shed 2 bases, and the junction held 3 bases outside the gene matches. CDR1 is SGHAT, CDR2 FQNNGV, per germline. The CDR3 totals 14 residues. Here the CDR3 reads CASSPSGAQETQYF. For the CDR3, the DNA is TGTGCCAGCAGCCCTAGCGGGGCGCAAGAGACCCAGTACTTC.

The rearrangement links TRBV19 to TRBJ1-2, with D unresolved. The CDR3 is 13 amino acids. V lost 6 bases to trimming and J lost 7 bases, with 15 bases between them. CDR1 and CDR2 (germline): LNHDA, SQIVND (reference sequence). CDR3 bases: TGTGCCAGTAGAGAACCTACAGTCGCTGGCTACACCTTC. Its protein product is CASREPTVAGYTF.

This chain uses TRBV7-9 with TRBJ1-1; tentatively, D is TRBD1 (6 bases). Germline V gene lookup returns CDR1 SEHNR and CDR2 FQNEAQ (reference sequence). V was trimmed by 4 bases and J by 0 bases, leaving 9 bases between them. The CDR3 covers 14 residues. CDR3 coding DNA: TGTGCCAGCAGCTGGGACATCATGAACACTGAAGCTTTCTTT. As protein: CASSWDIMNTEAFF. Full variable domain (rest looked up from reference TRBV7-9 and TRBJ1-1): DTGVSQNPRHKITKRGQNVTFRCDPISEHNRLYWYRQTLGQGPEFLTYFQNEAQLEKSRLLSDRFSAERPKGSFSTLEIQRTEQGDSAMYLCASSWDIMNTEAFFGQGTRLTVV.

Here the CDR3 reads CASSYSRGFEQFF. CDR3 sequence (DNA): TGTGCCAGCAGTTACTCTAGGGGTTTCGAGCAGTTCTTC. This chain links TRBV6-6 with TRBJ2-1, with D possibly TRBD1 on 5 matching bases. Germline loops: CDR1 MNHNY, CDR2 SVGAGI (reference sequence). V gave up 0 bases and J gave up 10 bases, with 10 bases separating them. The CDR3 totals 13 residues.

This sequence joins TRBV28 and TRBJ2-7, with a possible D match to TRBD2 (5 bases). CDR1 is MDHEN, CDR2 SYDVKM, per germline. This CDR3 region has 14 residues. Trimming took off 8 bases at V and 3 bases at J, with 17 bases between the two ends. This chain's CDR3 is CASSPSSGFYEQYF. CDR3 nucleotide sequence: TGTGCCAGCTCCCCGTCCAGCGGTTTCTACGAGCAGTACTTC.

This sequence joins TRBV5-1 and TRBJ1-2, with 9 bases fitting TRBD1. CDR3 length: 14 amino acids. CDR1 and CDR2 (germline): SGHRS, YFSETQ. J gave up 6 bases and V 3 bases, and 6 bases lay outside the gene matches. DNA of the CDR3: TGCGCCAGCAGCTACCGACAGGGGGAAAATGGCTACACCTTC. It yields the protein CASSYRQGENGYTF.

This clone was counted a single time. This chain connects TRBV2 to TRBJ1-6, with D perhaps TRBD1 (5 bases). V gave up 4 bases and J gave up 13 bases, with 8 bases separating them. The length of the CDR3 is 11 residues. The germline V gene encodes CDR1 SNHLY and CDR2 FYNNEI. This chain's CDR3 is CASSGDSPLHF. The CDR3 DNA is TGTGCCAGCAGTGGTGACAGTCCCCTCCACTTT. The full variable domain, in which reference TRBV2 and TRBJ1-6 provide the parts outside the CDR3, is EPEVTQTPSHQVTQMGQEVILRCVPISNHLYFYWYRQILGQKVEFLVSFYNNEISEKSEIFDDQFSVERPDGSNFTLKIRSTKLEDSAMYFCASSGDSPLHFGNGTRLTVT.

This sequence joins TRBV28 and TRBJ2-7; weak D call: TRBD2 (5 bases). From germline, CDR1 is MDHEN and CDR2 SYDVKM. Trimming took off 6 bases at V and 2 bases at J, with 23 bases between the two ends. This CDR3 contains 17 residues. CDR3 residues: CASSLLGTPIGAYEQYF. For the CDR3, the DNA is TGTGCCAGCAGCCTACTAGGTACCCCTATCGGTGCCTACGAGCAGTACTTC.